These 24 T cell receptor beta chains came from one sample sequenced in a study of T cell repertoires in cytomegalovirus infection. TCRdb used MiXCR to reprocess the reads, holding one entry per CDR3 protein. The sample comprises 450,000 to 550,000 distinct CDR3 sequences, about 17% of which are singletons, and 24% rests with the top ten. Source material: CD8+ T cells from PBMCs. Source of these receptors: a human donor in good health (CMV status not recorded). Some clones in this sample may be carry-over from other donors' samples.

With respect to this clonotype: This may come from a read error, since a much larger clone is one base off. The chain has TRBV10-3 and TRBJ2-1; TRBD1 matches 11 bases. The DNA end is a closer match to TRBJ2-7, so the J assignment may be wrong. The length of the CDR3 is 14 residues. Germline V gives CDR1 ENHRY, CDR2 SYGVKD. CDR3 sequence (DNA): TGTGCCATCAGGGGACAGGGGGGGTACAATGAGCAGTACTTC. It specifies CAIRGQGGYNEQYF.

This clonotype was observed many times. The gene calls are TRBV7-9 and TRBJ2-1; 7 bases align to TRBD2. Looked up from germline, CDR1 is SEHNR and CDR2 is FQNEAQ (reference sequence). Trimming at V came to 6 bases and at J to 7 bases, leaving 6 bases not matched to a gene. The CDR3 runs 13 residues. The CDR3 loop is CASRSGLGNEQFF. The CDR3 DNA reads TGTGCCAGCAGGAGCGGACTAGGGAATGAGCAGTTCTTC.

This chain links TRBV20-1 with TRBJ2-7; 11 nucleotides agree with TRBD2. V trimming: 6 bases; J trimming: 0 bases; junction bases outside the gene matches: 7. CDR3 length: 15 amino acids. In germline, CDR1 is DFQATT, CDR2 SNEGSKA (reference sequence). The CDR3 nucleotides are TGCAGTGCCAAACCTAGCGGGAGGCCCTCCTACGAGCAGTACTTC. It yields the protein CSAKPSGRPSYEQYF.

This clonotype has only a few counts. This sequence joins TRBV4-2 and TRBJ1-2; 8 positions agree with TRBD1. The CDR3 totals 13 residues. In germline, CDR1 is LGHNA, CDR2 YNFKEQ. V shed 5 bases, J shed 8 bases, and the junction held 7 bases outside the gene matches. CDR3 region: CASSEDRVGGYTF. For the CDR3, the DNA is TGTGCCAGCAGCGAGGACAGGGTTGGAGGCTACACCTTC.

This clonotype was counted a few times. The rearrangement joins TRBV10-2 to TRBJ2-7; the D is unclear. The CDR3 is made up of 14 amino acids. The germline V and J ends were trimmed by 3 bases and 2 bases, with 11 bases remaining between them. Germline CDR1 WSHSY, CDR2 SAAADI. The chain's CDR3 is CASSESYGPYEQYF. The CDR3 DNA reads as TGCGCCAGCAGTGAAAGTTATGGGCCCTACGAGCAGTACTTC.

This clonotype occurred many times. This rearrangement joins TRBV7-2 to TRBJ1-2; perhaps TRBD1 as D (5 bases). V lost 1 base, J lost 8 bases, and 11 bases lay in between. Germline assignment: CDR1 SGHTA and CDR2 FQGNSA. This CDR3 has 13 amino acids. In DNA form, the CDR3 reads TGTGCCAGCAGCTTAGGGGGCGATCGGGGCTACACCTTC. This translates into CASSLGGDRGYTF.

With respect to this clonotype: Possible read error: a much larger clone is one base away. The conserved phenylalanine or tryptophan normally closing the CDR3 is absent here, so this likely arose from a read error. This chain joins TRBV7-3 and TRBJ2-7, with 7 bases aligning to TRBD2. The CDR3 has 15 residues. In germline, CDR1 is SGHTA, CDR2 FQGTGA. Losses at the gene ends were 5 bases for V and 0 bases for J; bases not matched to a gene: 7. In DNA, the CDR3 is TGTGCCAGCAGCGAACTAGCGAGTCCCTCCTACGAGCAGTACTTA. This gives the protein CASSELASPSYEQYL.

This rearrangement joins TRBV2 to TRBJ2-5; TRBD1 is a possible D gene (6 bases). This CDR3 has 13 residues. Germline CDR1 SNHLY, CDR2 FYNNEI. Deletions cut 6 bases from V and 5 bases from J, with 13 bases between. DNA of the CDR3: TGTGCCAGCAGACCCGACAGGACGGAGACCCAGTACTTC. Residues: CASRPDRTETQYF.

This chain connects TRBV4-1 to TRBJ2-3; 11 bases align to TRBD2. CDR1 is MGHRA, CDR2 YSYEKL, per germline. The V and J ends lost 1 base and 2 bases, in that order; junction bases with no gene match: 2. There are 16 residues in the CDR3. The DNA of the CDR3 is TGCGCCAGCAGCCAAGTAGCGGGAGGGCTCACAGATACGCAGTATTTT. Protein: CASSQVAGGLTDTQYF.

The V and J genes are TRBV13 and TRBJ1-6; 9 bases are a match to TRBD1. This CDR3 spans 16 amino acids. The V gene end was trimmed by 5 bases and the J gene end by 4 bases; junction bases not matched to a gene: 6. Germline CDR1 and CDR2: PRHDT and FYEKMQ (reference sequence). CDR3 DNA sequence: TGTGCCAGCAGCGCCCAGACAGGGGGATATAATTCACCCCTCCACTTT. Translation: CASSAQTGGYNSPLHF.

In this sample, this clonotype turned up many times. CDR3 coding DNA: TGTGCCAGCTGCCAAGTTGGGACAGGGGACTCACCCCTCCACTTT. It translates to CASCQVGTGDSPLHF. The J gene is TRBJ1-6, the V gene TRBV6-5; 10 bases match TRBD1. This CDR3 comprises 15 residues. V trimming: 8 bases; J trimming: 10 bases; junction bases outside the gene matches: 11. Per germline, CDR1 MNHEY and CDR2 SVGAGI.

Many counts were recorded for this clonotype. The gene calls are TRBV20-1 and TRBJ2-7; the D gene is possibly TRBD2 (6 bases). The CDR3 is 13 residues long. Germline CDR1 reads DFQATT; CDR2 reads SNEGSKA (reference sequence). V lost 1 base and J 3 bases, leaving 10 bases between the germline ends. CDR3 nucleotides: TGCAGTGCTAGAGGGGGGGACTTCTACGAGCAGTACTTC. Translating gives CSARGGDFYEQYF.

This clonotype was observed at least ten times. The chain carries TRBV7-9 and TRBJ2-1; tentatively, D is TRBD1 (6 bases). This CDR3 has 14 amino acids. The V end lost 5 bases, the J end lost 8 bases, and 16 bases lay between the germline ends. Per germline, CDR1 SEHNR and CDR2 FQNEAQ (reference sequence). The CDR3 DNA follows: TGTGCCAGCAGCCCGACAGGAAAGGGATATGAGCAGTTCTTC. As protein: CASSPTGKGYEQFF.

This clonotype has only a few counts. The V call is TRBV7-9, the J call TRBJ2-1, with D perhaps being TRBD1 or TRBD2 (5 bases each). This CDR3 is 15 amino acids long. The V gene's germline CDR1 is SEHNR and CDR2 FQNEAQ (reference sequence). V was trimmed by 4 bases and J by 2 bases, leaving 12 bases between them. As DNA, the CDR3 is TGTGCCAGCAGCTCGACAGACTATACCTACAATGAGCAGTTCTTC. Its translation: CASSSTDYTYNEQFF.

This clonotype was seen ten or more times. The chain recombines TRBV11-1 with TRBJ2-4; 7 nucleotides agree with TRBD1. The CDR3 spans 17 residues. In germline, CDR1 is SGHAT, CDR2 FQDESV (reference sequence). Trimming at V came to 5 bases and at J to 0 bases, leaving 10 bases not matched to a gene. The DNA for the CDR3 is TGTGCCAGCAGCCCCGGTTCAGGGGGAACAGCCAAAAACATTCAGTACTTC. Its protein product is CASSPGSGGTAKNIQYF. Filled out from reference TRBV11-1 and TRBJ2-4, the complete variable domain reads EAEVAQSPRYKITEKSQAVAFWCDPISGHATLYWYRQILGQGPELLVQFQDESVVDDSQLPKDRFSAERLKGVDSTLKIQPAELGDSAMYLCASSPGSGGTAKNIQYFGAGTRLSVL.

This chain uses TRBV28 with TRBJ2-7, with 7 bases matching TRBD1. Per germline, CDR1 MDHEN and CDR2 SYDVKM. After removal of 5 bases from V and 6 bases from J, the junction contained 7 bases not matched to a gene. This CDR3 spans 13 amino acids. The CDR3 loop is CASSPQTGSEQYF. The CDR3 DNA is TGTGCCAGCAGTCCCCAGACAGGGTCCGAGCAGTACTTC.

This clonotype was observed many times. This chain links TRBV6-1 with TRBJ2-2, with 7 bases lining up with TRBD1. CDR1 is MNHNS and CDR2 is SASEGT in the germline V gene. This CDR3 is 15 amino acids long. Trimming took 2 bases from V and 3 from J; bases not matched to a gene: 3. In nucleotides, the CDR3 is TGTGCCAGCAGTGAATTGACAGGGTACACCGGGGAGCTGTTTTTT. Amino acid sequence: CASSELTGYTGELFF.

This clonotype was counted a few times. The chain recombines TRBV5-4 with TRBJ2-1, with no clear D. Per germline, CDR1 SGHNT and CDR2 YYREEE (reference sequence). The CDR3 is 14 amino acids. V dropped 4 bases and J dropped 4 bases, with 12 bases sitting between them. CDR3 protein: CASSPGVGYNEQFF. The CDR3 DNA reads TGTGCCAGCAGCCCCGGTGTGGGTTACAATGAGCAGTTCTTC.

To note about this clonotype: This may be a read error: a much more frequent sequence differs by one nucleotide. The chain recombines TRBV12-3 or TRBV12-4 with TRBJ1-1; no firm D call. The V gene lost 7 bases and the J gene lost 0 bases, with 12 bases spanning the gap. The CDR3 is made up of 14 amino acids. CDR3: CASTSGLLNTEAFF. The CDR3 nucleotides read TGTGCCAGCACCTCCGGGCTTTTGAACACTGAAGCTTTCTTT.

This clonotype was seen only a few times. It is unclear where the CDR3 begins or ends on the DNA, so no DNA is shown, and the CDR3 is as TCRdb lists it. CDR3 amino acids: CASSFGVGTAPYF. The chain is built from TRBV5-4 and TRBJ2-7; the table's D call of TRBD1 was not tested on the DNA. Germline V gene data show CDR1 as SGHNT and CDR2 as YYREEE (reference sequence). The CDR3 sequence runs 13 residues, both termini included.

This clonotype was seen a handful of times. The chain links TRBV9 to TRBJ2-2; D unclear. The germline CDR1 and CDR2 sequences are SGDLS and YYNGEE. Trimming shortened V by 1 base and J by 0 bases, and 10 bases separated the two germline ends. The CDR3 length is 16 residues. In nucleotides, the CDR3 is TGTGCCAGCAGCGTATTCGTGTCGGCGAACACCGGGGAGCTGTTTTTT. As protein: CASSVFVSANTGELFF.

This clonotype showed up just a few times. This sequence joins TRBV9 and TRBJ1-2; 8 bases are a match to TRBD1. CDR3 length: 13 residues. J was trimmed by 4 bases and V by 2 bases; bases with no gene match: 1. Germline CDR1 SGDLS, CDR2 YYNGEE. The CDR3 bases are TGTGCCAGCAGCGTCGGACAGGGCTATGGCTACACCTTC. Its translation: CASSVGQGYGYTF.

This clonotype has more than one count but fewer than ten. The chain uses TRBV19 and TRBJ2-2; possible D gene TRBD1, 5 bases. The germline V gene has CDR1 LNHDA and CDR2 SQIVND (reference sequence). The V and J ends lost 6 bases and 0 bases respectively, with 11 bases between them. The CDR3 spans 15 residues. The CDR3 DNA reads as TGTGCCAGTAGCCCCATGGGGCCGAACACCGGGGAGCTGTTTTTT. It is translated as CASSPMGPNTGELFF. The variable domain in full, completed from reference TRBV19 and TRBJ2-2, reads DGGITQSPKYLFRKEGQNVTLSCEQNLNHDAMYWYRQDPGQGLRLIYYSQIVNDFQKGDIAEGYSVSREKKESFPLTVTSAQKNPTAFYLCASSPMGPNTGELFFGEGSRLTVL.

This clonotype appeared many times. V usage is TRBV7-8 and J usage is TRBJ1-2; D gene ambiguous. The germline V and J ends were trimmed by 3 bases and 4 bases, with 12 bases remaining between them. In germline, CDR1 is SGHVS, CDR2 FQNEAQ. The CDR3 covers 14 residues. CDR3 amino acids: CASSFRGSPYGYTF. The CDR3 DNA reads as TGTGCCAGCAGCTTTCGAGGCAGCCCCTATGGCTACACCTTC.